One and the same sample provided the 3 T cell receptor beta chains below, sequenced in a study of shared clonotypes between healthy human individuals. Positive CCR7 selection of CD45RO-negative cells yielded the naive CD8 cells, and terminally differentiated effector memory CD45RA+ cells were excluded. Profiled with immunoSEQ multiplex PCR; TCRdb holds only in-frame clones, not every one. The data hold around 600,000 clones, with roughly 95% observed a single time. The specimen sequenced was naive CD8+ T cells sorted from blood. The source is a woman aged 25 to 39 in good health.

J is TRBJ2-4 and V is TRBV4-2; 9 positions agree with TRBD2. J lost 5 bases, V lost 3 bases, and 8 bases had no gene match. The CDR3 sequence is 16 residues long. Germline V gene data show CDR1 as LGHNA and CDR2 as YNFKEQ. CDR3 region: CASSHGREGLENIQYF. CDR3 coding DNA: TGTGCCAGCAGCCACGGGCGGGAGGGCCTCGAAAACATTCAGTACTTC.

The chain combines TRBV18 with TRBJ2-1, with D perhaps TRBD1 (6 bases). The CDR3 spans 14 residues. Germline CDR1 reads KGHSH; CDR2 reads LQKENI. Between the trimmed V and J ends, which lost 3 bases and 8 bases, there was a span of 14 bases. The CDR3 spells CASSPLRGSDEQFF. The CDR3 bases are TGTGCCAGCTCACCTCTCAGGGGCTCGGATGAGCAGTTCTTC.

The CDR3, as DNA: TGCGCCAGCAGCGGGTCCGGGACAACCTACGAGCAGTACTTC. This gives the protein CASSGSGTTYEQYF. The chain carries TRBV10-2 and TRBJ2-7, with a tentative D call TRBD1 (6 bases). CDR3 length: 14 amino acids. In germline, CDR1 is WSHSY, CDR2 SAAADI. The V gene lost 6 bases and the J gene lost 2 bases, with 14 bases spanning the gap.